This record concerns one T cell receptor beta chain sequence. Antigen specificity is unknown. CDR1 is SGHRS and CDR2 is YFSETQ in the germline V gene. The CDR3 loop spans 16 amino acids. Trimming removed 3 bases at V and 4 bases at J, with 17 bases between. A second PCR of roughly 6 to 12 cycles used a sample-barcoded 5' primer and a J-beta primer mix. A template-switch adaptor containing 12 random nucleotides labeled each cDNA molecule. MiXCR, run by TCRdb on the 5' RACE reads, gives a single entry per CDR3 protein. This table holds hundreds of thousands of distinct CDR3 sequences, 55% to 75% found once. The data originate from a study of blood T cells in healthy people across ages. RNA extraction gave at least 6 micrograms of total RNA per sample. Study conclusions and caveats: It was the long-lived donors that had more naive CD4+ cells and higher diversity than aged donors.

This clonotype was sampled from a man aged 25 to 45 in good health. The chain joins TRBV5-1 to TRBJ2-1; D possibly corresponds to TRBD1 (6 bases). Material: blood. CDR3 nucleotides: TGCGCCAGCAGCTCCCTCGCAAGGGGGTCTTACAATGAGCAGTTCTTC. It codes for CASSSLARGSYNEQFF.